This TCR beta chain emerged from a study of control samples from healthy donors and cancer patients. The CDR3 consists of 16 residues. Germline V lookup: CDR1 MGHRA, CDR2 YSYEKL. The V segment lost 1 base and the J segment 0 bases; nucleotides outside the gene matches: 4. The table came from immunoSEQ multiplex PCR; TCRdb's copy has only in-frame clones and leaves some out. The table lists some 120,000 clones, 88% of them singletons. This chain uses TRBV4-1 with TRBJ1-1; the match to TRBD1 covers 8 bases. The source material was blood. This TCR was recovered from a woman in her 70s in good health. The CDR3 bases are TGCGCCAGCAGCCAAGTCCAGGGGGCGGTGAACACTGAAGCTTTCTTT. Translation gives CASSQVQGAVNTEAFF.